This T cell receptor beta chain was recorded in a study of CD8 T cells in ankylosing spondylitis. The study's findings and limits: Fewer than 10 highly homologous variants made up a TCR beta motif that seemed to typify ankylosing spondylitis blood. The study looked at matched synovial fluid samples from ankylosing spondylitis patients. Disease-linked clones were reported to be significantly enriched there. Reactive arthritis synovial fluid and blood were previously reported to contain some motif variants.

The CDR3 consists of 16 residues. V shed 5 bases and J shed 2 bases, with 18 bases lying between them. The germline V gene encodes CDR1 SGHNT and CDR2 YENEEA. TCRdb redid the calling of the 5' RACE reads with MiXCR, one entry per CDR3 protein. Here the sample spans under 950,000 distinct CDR3 sequences, around a fifth being singletons. Concerning this clonotype: No antigen is known for it.

Sequenced sample: blood, either unsorted or a sorted T cell fraction (not recorded which). The clonotype was recovered from a male donor with ankylosing spondylitis. The chain uses TRBV11-3 and TRBJ2-5, with D maybe TRBD2 (6 bases). CDR3 coding DNA: TGTGCCAGCAGCCAAAGGGTCGGCGGGAAACAAGAGACCCAGTACTTC. Amino acid sequence: CASSQRVGGKQETQYF.